Shown below are 30 T cell receptor beta chains from a single sample sequenced in a study of shared clonotypes between healthy human individuals. Positively selected for CCR7, the CD45RO-negative cells used as naive CD8 cells excluded terminally differentiated effector memory CD45RA+ cells. TCRdb's copy holds only in-frame clones and misses some; the assay was immunoSEQ multiplex PCR. The sample lists around 1,900,000 clones, about 93% seen once, with around 1.7% in the top ten. The sample taken for sequencing was naive CD8+ T cells from PBMCs. All receptors derive from a man younger than 35 in good health. Some clones in this sample may be carry-over from other donors' samples.

J is TRBJ2-1 and V is TRBV27; weak D call: TRBD2 (6 bases). CDR3 length: 13 amino acids. Germline CDR1 reads MNHEY; CDR2 reads SMNVEV (reference sequence). Trimming pared 5 bases from V and 7 bases from J, leaving 12 bases between. This CDR3 reads CASSQGLPNEQFF. The CDR3, as DNA: TGTGCCAGCAGTCAGGGACTTCCGAATGAGCAGTTCTTC.

In regard to this clone: This sample also contains other DNA sequences that code for the same CDR3. The V gene is TRBV27, the J gene TRBJ2-7, with no clear D. Germline CDR1 and CDR2: MNHEY and SMNVEV (reference sequence). Trimming shortened V by 3 bases and J by 1 base, and 7 bases separated the two germline ends. This CDR3 comprises 13 residues. CDR3 in DNA: TGTGCCAGCAGTTTTGGCGAATCCTACGAGCAGTACTTC. Translation gives CASSFGESYEQYF.

V gene TRBV27 combines with J gene TRBJ2-1, with D perhaps assigned TRBD1 or TRBD2 (6 bases each). This CDR3 region has 17 residues. CDR1 and CDR2 (germline): MNHEY, SMNVEV (reference sequence). The V end was cut by 6 bases, the J end by 4 bases, with 22 bases between. This chain's CDR3 is CASSHGLGAGFYNEQFF. The CDR3 bases are TGTGCCAGCAGCCATGGGTTGGGGGCGGGATTTTACAATGAGCAGTTCTTC.

The rearrangement uses TRBV28 and TRBJ2-1; 10 bases line up with TRBD2. After removal of 5 bases from V and 1 base from J, the junction contained 20 bases not matched to a gene. Per germline, CDR1 MDHEN and CDR2 SYDVKM. The CDR3 sequence is 21 residues long. As DNA, the CDR3 is TGTGCCAGCAGTCCACACCCGGCCGGACTAGCGGTCCCCCTTTCCTACAATGAGCAGTTCTTC. Its translation is CASSPHPAGLAVPLSYNEQFF.

About this clone itself: Within the sample, other DNA sequences also encode this same CDR3. The chain is built from TRBV2 and TRBJ2-2, with unresolved D. V lost 0 bases to trimming and J lost 5 bases, with 7 bases between them. CDR1 and CDR2 (germline): SNHLY, FYNNEI. The CDR3 sequence is 14 residues long. This CDR3 is CASSEAGRTGELFF. The DNA of the CDR3 is TGTGCCAGCAGTGAAGCTGGGCGTACCGGGGAGCTGTTTTTT.

The V and J genes are TRBV12-5 and TRBJ1-5, with TRBD1 matching over 11 bases. Trimming at V came to 6 bases and at J to 5 bases, leaving 3 bases not matched to a gene. This CDR3 has 14 amino acids. CDR1 and CDR2 (germline): LGHNT, FRNRAP. The CDR3 nucleotides read TGTGCTAGTGGGCCGGACAGGGGGCATCAGCCCCAGCATTTT. This translates into CASGPDRGHQPQHF.

This rearrangement joins TRBV6-1 to TRBJ2-3, with 7 bases identical to TRBD2. Germline CDR1 is MNHNS and CDR2 is SASEGT. The length of the CDR3 is 14 residues. V was clipped by 7 bases and J by 2 bases; unmatched bases: 6. CDR3 in amino acids: CASIRDYSTDTQYF. CDR3 nucleotides: TGTGCCAGCATCCGGGACTACTCCACAGATACGCAGTATTTT.

CDR3 loop: CASSEFGGYNEQFF. The CDR3 nucleotides read TGTGCCAGCAGTGAATTTGGCGGGTACAATGAGCAGTTCTTC. J is TRBJ2-1 and V is TRBV25-1, with D possibly being TRBD2 (5 bases). V gave up 1 base and J gave up 4 bases, with 8 bases separating them. CDR1 is MGHDK, CDR2 SYGVNS, per germline. CDR3 length equals 14 residues.

The genes are TRBV28 and TRBJ2-5; D is unclear. The J call is in doubt because the DNA end fits TRBJ2-7 better. Germline CDR1 reads MDHEN; CDR2 reads SYDVKM. This CDR3 spans 14 amino acids. The CDR3: CASSLQQPSYEQYF. The CDR3 DNA reads TGTGCCAGCAGTTTACAGCAGCCCTCCTACGAGCAGTACTTC.

V gene TRBV14 combines with J gene TRBJ2-1; D remains unclear. The V end was cut by 0 bases, the J end by 4 bases, with 7 bases between. In germline, CDR1 is SGHDN, CDR2 FVKESK. CDR3 length equals 14 residues. The DNA for the CDR3 is TGTGCCAGCAGCCAAGAATGGCTGTACAATGAGCAGTTCTTC. Amino acids: CASSQEWLYNEQFF.

This rearrangement joins TRBV6-6 to TRBJ1-5; no clear D. The length of the CDR3 is 14 residues. CDR1 is MNHNY and CDR2 is SVGAGI in the germline V gene (reference sequence). Trimming removed 6 bases from V and 4 bases from J, with 13 bases in between. Here the CDR3 reads CASRLRAKNQPQHF. The DNA of the CDR3 is TGTGCCAGCAGGCTACGGGCCAAAAATCAGCCCCAGCATTTT.

V and J are TRBV5-4 and TRBJ2-4; 8 nucleotides match TRBD2. The CDR3 totals 16 residues. Losses at the gene ends were 0 bases for V and 4 bases for J; bases not matched to a gene: 6. Germline CDR1 is SGHNT and CDR2 is YYREEE (reference sequence). The CDR3 sequence: CASSLGAGGLKNIQYF. CDR3 coding DNA: TGTGCCAGCAGCTTGGGGGCGGGAGGCCTTAAAAACATTCAGTACTTC.

V and J are TRBV6-1 and TRBJ1-5, with unresolved D. The V end lost 2 bases, the J end lost 7 bases, and 9 bases lay between the germline ends. The CDR3 covers 13 residues. Germline V lookup: CDR1 MNHNS, CDR2 SASEGT. The CDR3 loop is CASSERGRQPQHF. CDR3 in DNA: TGTGCCAGCAGTGAACGTGGAAGGCAGCCCCAGCATTTT.

The chain recombines TRBV28 with TRBJ2-2, with D possibly matching TRBD1 (5 bases). Trimming removed 6 bases from V and 4 bases from J, with 12 bases in between. Looked up from germline, CDR1 is MDHEN and CDR2 is SYDVKM. The CDR3 runs 14 residues. Here the CDR3 reads CASSIHRSTGELFF. The CDR3 DNA is TGTGCCAGCAGCATACACAGGAGCACCGGGGAGCTGTTTTTT.

A single count supports this clone. The CDR3 coding sequence is TGCGCCAGCAGCCAAGATCAGACAGGGGTCCCCCCCCAGCATTTT. Protein: CASSQDQTGVPPQHF. V and J are TRBV4-1 and TRBJ1-5, with TRBD1 matching over 8 bases. The CDR3 has 15 amino acids. Trimming cost V 0 bases and J 10 bases; bases outside gene matches: 8. Germline CDR1 and CDR2: MGHRA and YSYEKL.

This clone appeared a single time. The chain recombines TRBV5-6 with TRBJ2-3, with D possibly being TRBD2 (6 bases). There are 16 residues in the CDR3. The V and J ends lost 0 bases and 1 base respectively, with 12 bases between them. Germline CDR1 reads SGHDT; CDR2 reads YYEEEE. CDR3 region: CASSLAGEMGTDTQYF. In DNA, the CDR3 is TGTGCCAGCAGCTTGGCGGGGGAGATGGGCACAGATACGCAGTATTTT. The whole variable domain, remainder taken from reference TRBV5-6 and TRBJ2-3, is DAGVTQSPTHLIKTRGQQVTLRCSPKSGHDTVSWYQQALGQGPQFIFQYYEEEERQRGNFPDRFSGHQFPNYSSELNVNALLLGDSALYLCASSLAGEMGTDTQYFGPGTRLTVL.

The V call is TRBV19, the J call TRBJ1-1; 10 bases are shared with TRBD1. The CDR3 runs to 16 residues. V lost 2 bases to trimming and J lost 6 bases; unmatched junction nucleotides: 9. Germline V gene data show CDR1 as LNHDA and CDR2 as SQIVND (reference sequence). In DNA form, the CDR3 reads TGTGCCAGTAGTATAATGACAGGGGGCCTCGGTTCTGAAGCTTTCTTT. Translated: CASSIMTGGLGSEAFF.

A word on this clone: This specimen includes other DNA sequences encoding the same CDR3. This chain uses TRBV9 with TRBJ2-7; 9 positions match TRBD1. The CDR3 is made up of 14 amino acids. Germline CDR1 reads SGDLS; CDR2 reads YYNGEE. Trimming removed 0 bases from V and 5 bases from J; junction bases left unmatched: 3. The CDR3 sequence: CASSVGDRVNEQYF. CDR3 in DNA: TGTGCCAGCAGCGTAGGGGACAGGGTCAACGAGCAGTACTTC. The full variable domain, its missing parts supplied by reference TRBV9 and TRBJ2-7, is DSGVTQTPKHLITATGQRVTLRCSPRSGDLSVYWYQQSLDQGLQFLIQYYNGEERAKGNILERFSAQQFPDLHSELNLSSLELGDSALYFCASSVGDRVNEQYFGPGTRLTVT.

This rearrangement joins TRBV4-1 to TRBJ2-3; tentative D call: TRBD2 (5 bases). Germline CDR1 is MGHRA and CDR2 is YSYEKL. V was trimmed by 4 bases and J by 1 base, leaving 21 bases between them. CDR3 length equals 18 residues. The CDR3 spells CASSPTPMPAEGTDTQYF. The CDR3 coding sequence is TGCGCCAGCAGCCCGACGCCCATGCCAGCGGAAGGCACAGATACGCAGTATTTT.

This chain connects TRBV27 to TRBJ2-5; D not resolved. The CDR3 spans 13 residues. Trimming took off 5 bases at V and 5 bases at J, with 12 bases between the two ends. Germline loops: CDR1 MNHEY, CDR2 SMNVEV (reference sequence). The CDR3 loop reads CASSPLPIETQYF. The CDR3 DNA follows: TGTGCCAGCAGTCCACTCCCTATCGAGACCCAGTACTTC.

The rearrangement links TRBV7-9 to TRBJ2-7; TRBD1 might be the D (5 bases). The CDR3 totals 15 residues. Germline V gene sequence: CDR1 SEHNR, CDR2 FQNEAQ (reference sequence). V gave up 1 base and J gave up 2 bases, with 12 bases separating them. This CDR3 is CASSLGPDTTYEQYF. CDR3 DNA: TGTGCCAGCAGCTTAGGGCCGGACACCACCTACGAGCAGTACTTC.

This clone has a single count. The chain joins TRBV5-6 to TRBJ1-2; no reliable D call. Germline lookup yields CDR1 SGHDT and CDR2 YYEEEE. V was trimmed by 2 bases and J by 2 bases, leaving 10 bases between them. This CDR3 region has 14 residues. As DNA, the CDR3 is TGTGCCAGCAGCTTCTACAGCGAGAACTATGGCTACACCTTC. Residues: CASSFYSENYGYTF.

V and J are TRBV30 and TRBJ1-2, with 11 bases aligning to TRBD1. Germline V gene data show CDR1 as GTSNPN and CDR2 as SVGIG (reference sequence). The V and J ends lost 7 bases and 8 bases, in that order; junction bases with no gene match: 3. This CDR3 is 11 amino acids long. This CDR3 reads CALGQGGGYTF. For the CDR3, the DNA is TGTGCCTTGGGACAGGGGGGCGGCTACACCTTC.

This clone was seen a single time. V and J are TRBV5-4 and TRBJ2-1, with 7 positions matching TRBD2. J gave up 10 bases and V 1 base, and 14 bases lay outside the gene matches. The CDR3 is made up of 16 amino acids. Germline assignment: CDR1 SGHNT and CDR2 YYREEE (reference sequence). The CDR3 here is CASSLSREGRVGEQFF. For the CDR3, the DNA is TGTGCCAGCAGCTTGTCGAGGGAGGGCCGGGTTGGGGAGCAGTTCTTC.

This clone occurred once. The gene calls are TRBV4-1 and TRBJ2-1, with D unresolved. The ends were cut back, 3 bases at V and 5 bases at J, with 5 bases in the middle. This CDR3 has 12 residues. Germline V gives CDR1 MGHRA, CDR2 YSYEKL. CDR3 in DNA: TGCGCCAGCAGCCACCCAAACAATGAGCAGTTCTTC. Protein sequence: CASSHPNNEQFF.

This chain links TRBV11-3 with TRBJ2-2; TRBD1 aligns across 11 bases. This CDR3 is built from 17 residues. Losses at the gene ends were 2 bases for V and 6 bases for J; bases not matched to a gene: 8. Looked up from germline, CDR1 is SGHNT and CDR2 is YENEEA. The CDR3 bases are TGTGCCAGCAGCTTACACAGGACAGGGGGCGTCGCCGGGGAGCTGTTTTTT. Residues: CASSLHRTGGVAGELFF.

The chain is built from TRBV10-3 and TRBJ2-1, with no clear D. This CDR3 comprises 14 residues. CDR1 and CDR2 from the germline V gene are ENHRY and SYGVKD. V lost 8 bases and J lost 5, with 16 bases in between. The CDR3 DNA reads as TGTGCCATCGGAGAGTTGATTCCTAACAATGAGCAGTTCTTC. Translated: CAIGELIPNNEQFF.

V usage is TRBV19 and J usage is TRBJ2-5; D gene ambiguous. The CDR3 spans 12 residues. With 10 bases removed from V and 5 bases from J, the gap between germline ends came to 14 bases. CDR1 and CDR2 from the germline V gene are LNHDA and SQIVND (reference sequence). CDR3 sequence (DNA): TGTGCCACCGCGTCCCTCCAGGAGACCCAGTACTTC. Protein sequence: CATASLQETQYF.

This clone was seen only once. The chain carries TRBV19 and TRBJ1-2; TRBD1 might be the D (6 bases). Germline CDR1 is LNHDA and CDR2 is SQIVND (reference sequence). Trimming pared 9 bases from V and 5 bases from J, leaving 25 bases between. The CDR3 contains 16 residues. The CDR3 bases are TGTGCCAGCCGAGCGGGGGGGCCCGGGCGACTTTATGGCTACACCTTC. It is translated as CASRAGGPGRLYGYTF.

The chain employs TRBV6-5 and TRBJ2-1, with unresolved D. V gave up 0 bases and J gave up 5 bases, with 14 bases separating them. CDR1 and CDR2 from the germline V gene are MNHEY and SVGAGI. The CDR3 extends over 16 amino acids. The CDR3 nucleotides are TGTGCCAGCAGTTACTCTCTTCCCCAGTACCACAATGAGCAGTTCTTC. This translates into CASSYSLPQYHNEQFF.